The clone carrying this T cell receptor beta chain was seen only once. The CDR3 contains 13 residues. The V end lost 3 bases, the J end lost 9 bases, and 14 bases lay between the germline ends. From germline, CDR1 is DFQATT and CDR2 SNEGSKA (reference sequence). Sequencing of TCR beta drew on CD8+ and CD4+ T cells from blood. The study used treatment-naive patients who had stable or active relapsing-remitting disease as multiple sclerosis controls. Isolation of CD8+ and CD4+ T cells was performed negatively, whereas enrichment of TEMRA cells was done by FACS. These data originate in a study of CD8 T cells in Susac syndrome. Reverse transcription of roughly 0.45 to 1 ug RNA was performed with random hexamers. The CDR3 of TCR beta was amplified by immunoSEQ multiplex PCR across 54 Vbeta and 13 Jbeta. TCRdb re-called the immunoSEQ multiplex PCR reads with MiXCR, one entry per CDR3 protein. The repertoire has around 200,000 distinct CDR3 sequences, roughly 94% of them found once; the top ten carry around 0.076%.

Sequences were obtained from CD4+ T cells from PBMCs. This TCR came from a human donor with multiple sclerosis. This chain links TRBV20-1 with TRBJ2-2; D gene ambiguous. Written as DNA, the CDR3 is TGCAGTGCTAGCAGCAACCTTCTTCGGGAGCTGTTTTTT. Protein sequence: CSASSNLLRELFF.